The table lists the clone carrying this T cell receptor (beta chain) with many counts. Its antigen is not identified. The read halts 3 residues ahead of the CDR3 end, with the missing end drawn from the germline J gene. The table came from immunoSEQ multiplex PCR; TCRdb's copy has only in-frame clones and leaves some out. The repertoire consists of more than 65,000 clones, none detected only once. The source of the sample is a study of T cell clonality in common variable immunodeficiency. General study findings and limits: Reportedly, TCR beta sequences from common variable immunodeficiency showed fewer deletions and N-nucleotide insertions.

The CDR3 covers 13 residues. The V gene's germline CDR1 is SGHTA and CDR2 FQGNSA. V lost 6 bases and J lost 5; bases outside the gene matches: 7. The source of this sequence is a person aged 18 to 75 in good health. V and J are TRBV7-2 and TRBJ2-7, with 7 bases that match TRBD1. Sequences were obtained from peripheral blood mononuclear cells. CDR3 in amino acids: CASSHDRAHEQYF. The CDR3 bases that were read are TGTGCCAGCAGTCACGACAGGGCCCACGAG.